Listed below are T cell receptor beta chains from one sample, sequenced in a study of blood T cell repertoires in COVID-19. TCRdb keeps only in-frame clones here, not all; method: immunoSEQ multiplex PCR. The data contain a few hundred thousand clones, approximately 89% of them singletons. Sequenced: peripheral blood. Receptors were obtained from a woman aged 45-59 years with COVID-19, enrolled during active disease. Each CDR3 is given with its conserved first and last residue.

V	J	CDR3
TRBV6-6	TRBJ1-6	CASSGRGSPLHF
TRBV13	TRBJ1-2	CASSSTGATGRLGYTF
TRBV15	TRBJ1-4	CATSRPPARGQGLFF
TRBV18	TRBJ1-1	CASSLRDMNTEAFF
TRBV19	TRBJ1-1	CASMRGPRELLAFF
TRBV2	TRBJ2-6	CASMSSGANVLTF
TRBV5-4	TRBJ2-3	CASSLAALAGGDTQYF
TRBV30	TRBJ2-5	CAWAPLRGRPETQYF
TRBV6-1	TRBJ1-1	CASSRDTEAFF
TRBV6-5	TRBJ1-2	CASSYRGTGWGGYTF
TRBV27	TRBJ2-7	CASSPSIMSSYEQYF